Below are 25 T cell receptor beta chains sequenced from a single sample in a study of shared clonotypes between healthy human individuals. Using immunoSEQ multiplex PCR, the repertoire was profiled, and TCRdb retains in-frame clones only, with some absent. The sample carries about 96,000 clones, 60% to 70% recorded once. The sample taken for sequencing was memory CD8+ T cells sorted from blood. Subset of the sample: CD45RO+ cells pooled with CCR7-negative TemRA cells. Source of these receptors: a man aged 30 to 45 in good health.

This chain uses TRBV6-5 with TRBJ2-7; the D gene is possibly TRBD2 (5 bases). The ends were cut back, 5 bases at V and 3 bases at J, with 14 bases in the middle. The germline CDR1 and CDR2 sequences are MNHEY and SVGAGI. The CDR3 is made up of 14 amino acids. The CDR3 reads CASSRLPEGYEQYF. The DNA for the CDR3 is TGTGCCAGCAGTCGCCTGCCAGAGGGCTACGAGCAGTACTTC.

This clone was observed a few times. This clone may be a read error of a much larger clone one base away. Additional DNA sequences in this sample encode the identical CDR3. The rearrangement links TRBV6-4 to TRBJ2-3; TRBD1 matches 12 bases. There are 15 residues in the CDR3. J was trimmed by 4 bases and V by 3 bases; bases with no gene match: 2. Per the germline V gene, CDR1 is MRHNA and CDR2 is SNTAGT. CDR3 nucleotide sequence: TGTGCCAGCAGTGAAGGGACAGGGGGCGCAGATACGCAGTATTTT. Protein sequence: CASSEGTGGADTQYF.

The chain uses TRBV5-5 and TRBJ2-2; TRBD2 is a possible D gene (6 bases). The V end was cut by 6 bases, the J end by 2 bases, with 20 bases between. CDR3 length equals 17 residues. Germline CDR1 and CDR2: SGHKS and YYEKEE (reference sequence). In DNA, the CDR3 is TGTGCCAGCACCCGCGGGGCGGGATCTGGAAACACCGGGGAGCTGTTTTTT. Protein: CASTRGAGSGNTGELFF.

CDR3 sequence (DNA): TGCGCCAGCAGCTCCCCAGCCGGGCTCTCCTACGAGCAGTACTTC. This gives the protein CASSSPAGLSYEQYF. This rearrangement joins TRBV5-1 to TRBJ2-7; D gene unclear. V was trimmed by 3 bases and J by 0 bases, leaving 13 bases between them. Per germline, CDR1 SGHRS and CDR2 YFSETQ. The CDR3 is made up of 15 amino acids.

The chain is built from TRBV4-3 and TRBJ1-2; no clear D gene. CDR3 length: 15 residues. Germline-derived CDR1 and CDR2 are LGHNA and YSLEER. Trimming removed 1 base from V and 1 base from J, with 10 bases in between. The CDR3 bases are TGCGCCAGCAGCCAAGCTACGACCTATAACTATGGCTACACCTTC. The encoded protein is CASSQATTYNYGYTF.

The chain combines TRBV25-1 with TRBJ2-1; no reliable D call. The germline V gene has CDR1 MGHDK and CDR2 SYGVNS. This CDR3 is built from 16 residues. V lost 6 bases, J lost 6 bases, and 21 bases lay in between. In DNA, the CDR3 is TGTGCCAGCAGCTTAGTTTACCCGGGTTTCGGCAATGAGCAGTTCTTC. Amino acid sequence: CASSLVYPGFGNEQFF.

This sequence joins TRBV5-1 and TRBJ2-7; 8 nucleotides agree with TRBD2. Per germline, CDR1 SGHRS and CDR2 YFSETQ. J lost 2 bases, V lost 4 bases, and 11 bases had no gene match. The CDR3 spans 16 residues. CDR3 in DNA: TGCGCCAGCAGCGCCTCCTTAGTCGGGAGGGCCTACGAGCAGTACTTC. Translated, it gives CASSASLVGRAYEQYF.

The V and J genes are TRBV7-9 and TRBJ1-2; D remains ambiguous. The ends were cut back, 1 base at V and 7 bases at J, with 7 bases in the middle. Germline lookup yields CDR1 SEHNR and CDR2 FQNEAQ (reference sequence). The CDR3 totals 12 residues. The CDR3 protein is CASSLERSGYTF. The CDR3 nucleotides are TGTGCCAGCAGCTTAGAACGTTCTGGCTACACCTTC.

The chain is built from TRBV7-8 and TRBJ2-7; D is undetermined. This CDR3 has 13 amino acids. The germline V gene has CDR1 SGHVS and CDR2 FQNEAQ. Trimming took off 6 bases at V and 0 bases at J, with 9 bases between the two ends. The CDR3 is CASRRTDSYEQYF. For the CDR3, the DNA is TGTGCCAGCAGACGCACGGACTCCTACGAGCAGTACTTC.

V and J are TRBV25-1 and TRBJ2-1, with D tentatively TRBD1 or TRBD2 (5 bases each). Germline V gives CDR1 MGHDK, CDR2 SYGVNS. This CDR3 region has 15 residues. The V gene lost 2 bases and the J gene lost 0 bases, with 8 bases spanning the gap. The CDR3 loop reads CASSETGRSYNEQFF. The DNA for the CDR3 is TGTGCCAGCAGTGAAACGGGACGCTCCTACAATGAGCAGTTCTTC.

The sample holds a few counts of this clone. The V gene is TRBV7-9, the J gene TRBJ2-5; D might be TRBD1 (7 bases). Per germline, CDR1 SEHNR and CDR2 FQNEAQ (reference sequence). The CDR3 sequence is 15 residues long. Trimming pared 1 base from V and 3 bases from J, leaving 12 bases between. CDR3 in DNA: TGTGCCAGCAGCTTAGTGTTCAGGGGGGAAGAGACCCAGTACTTC. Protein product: CASSLVFRGEETQYF. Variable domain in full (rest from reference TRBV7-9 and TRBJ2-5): DTGVSQNPRHKITKRGQNVTFRCDPISEHNRLYWYRQTLGQGPEFLTYFQNEAQLEKSRLLSDRFSAERPKGSFSTLEIQRTEQGDSAMYLCASSLVFRGEETQYFGPGTRLLVL.

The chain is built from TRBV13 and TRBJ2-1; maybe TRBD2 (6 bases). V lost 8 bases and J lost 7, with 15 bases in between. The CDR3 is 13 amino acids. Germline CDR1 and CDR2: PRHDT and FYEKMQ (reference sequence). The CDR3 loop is CASGRLGMNEQFF. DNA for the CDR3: TGTGCCAGCGGAAGACTAGGGATGAATGAGCAGTTCTTC.

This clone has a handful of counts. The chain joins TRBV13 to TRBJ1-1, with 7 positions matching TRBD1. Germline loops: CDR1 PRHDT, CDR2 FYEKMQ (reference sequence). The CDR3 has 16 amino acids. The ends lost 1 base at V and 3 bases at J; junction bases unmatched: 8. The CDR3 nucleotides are TGTGCCAGCAGCTTAGATCTACAGGGGACGGACACTGAAGCTTTCTTT. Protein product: CASSLDLQGTDTEAFF.

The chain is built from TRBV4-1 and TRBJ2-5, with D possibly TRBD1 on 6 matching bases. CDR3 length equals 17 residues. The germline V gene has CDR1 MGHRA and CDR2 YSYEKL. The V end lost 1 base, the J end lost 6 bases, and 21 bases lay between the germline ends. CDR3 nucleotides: TGCGCCAGCAGCCAAGTTTTTGTTATTTACAGGGACAAGACCCAGTACTTC. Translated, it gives CASSQVFVIYRDKTQYF.

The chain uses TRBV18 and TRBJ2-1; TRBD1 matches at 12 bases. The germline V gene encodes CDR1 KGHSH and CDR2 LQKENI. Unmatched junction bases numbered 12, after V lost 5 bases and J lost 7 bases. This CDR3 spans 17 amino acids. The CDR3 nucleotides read TGTGCCAGCTCAGATCGCTCCGGGACAGGGGGCAGGAATGAGCAGTTCTTC. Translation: CASSDRSGTGGRNEQFF.

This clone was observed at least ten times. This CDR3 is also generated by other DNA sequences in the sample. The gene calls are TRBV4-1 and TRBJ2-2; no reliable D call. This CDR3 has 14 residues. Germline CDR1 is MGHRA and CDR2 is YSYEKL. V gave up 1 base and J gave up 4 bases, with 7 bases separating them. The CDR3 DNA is TGCGCCAGCAGCCAAGCGGGTCGCACCGGGGAGCTGTTTTTT. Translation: CASSQAGRTGELFF.

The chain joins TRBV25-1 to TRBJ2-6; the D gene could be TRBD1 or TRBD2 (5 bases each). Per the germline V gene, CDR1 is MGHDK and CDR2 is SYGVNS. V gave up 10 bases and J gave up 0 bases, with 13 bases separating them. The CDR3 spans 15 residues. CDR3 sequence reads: CATGTADSGANVLTF. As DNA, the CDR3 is TGTGCCACCGGGACGGCCGACTCTGGGGCCAACGTCCTGACTTTC.

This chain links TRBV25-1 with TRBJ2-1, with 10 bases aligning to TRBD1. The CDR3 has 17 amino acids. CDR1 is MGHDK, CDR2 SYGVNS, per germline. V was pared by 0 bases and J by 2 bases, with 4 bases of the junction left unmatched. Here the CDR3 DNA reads TGTGCCAGCAGTGAATATTGGGGACAGGGGACCTACAATGAGCAGTTCTTC. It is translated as CASSEYWGQGTYNEQFF.

CDR3 sequence: CASSVGSDYEQYF. The CDR3 DNA follows: TGTGCCAGCAGCGTAGGGTCAGACTACGAGCAGTACTTC. The V call is TRBV9, the J call TRBJ2-7; D remains unclear. From germline, CDR1 is SGDLS and CDR2 YYNGEE. The V end lost 0 bases, the J end lost 3 bases, and 7 bases lay between the germline ends. The CDR3 has 13 residues.

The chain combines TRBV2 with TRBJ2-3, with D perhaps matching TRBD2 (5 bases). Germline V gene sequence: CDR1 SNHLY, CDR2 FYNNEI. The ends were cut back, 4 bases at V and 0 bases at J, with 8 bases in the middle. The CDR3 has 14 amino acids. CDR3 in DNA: TGTGCCAGCAGTGCTAGCTGGAGCACAGATACGCAGTATTTT. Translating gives CASSASWSTDTQYF.

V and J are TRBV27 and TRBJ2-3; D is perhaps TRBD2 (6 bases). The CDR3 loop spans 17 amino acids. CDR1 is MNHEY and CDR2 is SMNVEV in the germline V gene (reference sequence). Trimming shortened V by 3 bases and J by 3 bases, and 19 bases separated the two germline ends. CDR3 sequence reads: CASSFTGTWGRTDTQYF. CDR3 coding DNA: TGTGCCAGCAGTTTTACCGGGACTTGGGGTCGAACAGATACGCAGTATTTT.

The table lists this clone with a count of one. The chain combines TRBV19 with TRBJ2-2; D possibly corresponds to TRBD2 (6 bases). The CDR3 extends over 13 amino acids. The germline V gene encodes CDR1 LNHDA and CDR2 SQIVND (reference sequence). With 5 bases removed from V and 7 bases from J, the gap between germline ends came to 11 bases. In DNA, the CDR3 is TGTGCCAGTAGTCAAGTCGGGGGCGGGGAGCTGTTTTTT. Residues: CASSQVGGGELFF.

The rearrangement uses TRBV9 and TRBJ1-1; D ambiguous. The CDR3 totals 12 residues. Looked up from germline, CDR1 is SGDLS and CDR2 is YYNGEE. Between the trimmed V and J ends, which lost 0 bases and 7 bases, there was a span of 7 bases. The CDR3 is CASSVGVGEAFF. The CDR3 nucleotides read TGTGCCAGCAGCGTAGGGGTAGGTGAAGCTTTCTTT.

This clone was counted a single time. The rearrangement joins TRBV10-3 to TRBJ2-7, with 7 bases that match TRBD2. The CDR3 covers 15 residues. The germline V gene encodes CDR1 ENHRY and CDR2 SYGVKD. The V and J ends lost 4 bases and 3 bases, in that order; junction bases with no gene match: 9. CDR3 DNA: TGTGCCATCAGTGGAGATCGACTAGCTTTCTACGAGCAGTACTTC. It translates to CAISGDRLAFYEQYF.

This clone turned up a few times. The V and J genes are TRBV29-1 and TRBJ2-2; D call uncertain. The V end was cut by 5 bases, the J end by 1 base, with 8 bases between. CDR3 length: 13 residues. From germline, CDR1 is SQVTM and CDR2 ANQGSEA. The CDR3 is CSVHSWNTGELFF. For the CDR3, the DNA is TGCAGCGTTCACAGCTGGAACACCGGGGAGCTGTTTTTT.